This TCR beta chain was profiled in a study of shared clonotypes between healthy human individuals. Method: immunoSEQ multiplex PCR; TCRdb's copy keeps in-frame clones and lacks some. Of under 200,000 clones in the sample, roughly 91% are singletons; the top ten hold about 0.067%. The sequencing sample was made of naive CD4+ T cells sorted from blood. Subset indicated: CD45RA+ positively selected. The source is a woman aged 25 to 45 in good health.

CDR3 residues: CASSQDWSPANYGYTF. In nucleotides, the CDR3 is TGTGCCAGCAGCCAAGATTGGTCCCCGGCTAACTATGGCTACACCTTC. This rearrangement joins TRBV14 to TRBJ1-2, with unresolved D. Deletions cut 0 bases from V and 0 bases from J, with 11 bases between. CDR1 is SGHDN, CDR2 FVKESK, per germline. This CDR3 region has 16 residues.